The 18 T cell receptor beta chains given below trace back to one sample, sequenced in a study of T cells in Graves' hyperthyroidism and ophthalmopathy. TCR beta CDR3 region amplification was performed from RNA transcripts. Carried out on the TCR CDR3, a first-round RT-PCR used the HTBI primer set. One entry per CDR3 protein, called by TCRdb with MiXCR from the multiplex PCR reads. The sample lists hundreds of thousands of distinct CDR3 sequences, 12% to 15% occurring once. Sequencing input: blood. The receptors shown here come from a young woman with Graves' hyperthyroidism.

The genes are TRBV19 and TRBJ2-2; 9 nucleotides agree with TRBD2. Germline CDR1 and CDR2: LNHDA and SQIVND (reference sequence). CDR3 size: 16 residues. With 7 bases clipped from V and 6 bases from J, the junction kept 12 bases outside the gene matches. CDR3: CASTVQGLAPPGELFF. The CDR3 nucleotides are TGTGCCAGTACCGTCCAGGGACTAGCTCCTCCCGGGGAGCTGTTTTTT. The variable domain in full, with the rest retrieved from reference TRBV19 and TRBJ2-2, is DGGITQSPKYLFRKEGQNVTLSCEQNLNHDAMYWYRQDPGQGLRLIYYSQIVNDFQKGDIAEGYSVSREKKESFPLTVTSAQKNPTAFYLCASTVQGLAPPGELFFGEGSRLTVL.

This clonotype was seen at least ten times. This chain joins TRBV28 and TRBJ2-2, with D unclear. The length of the CDR3 is 13 residues. CDR1 is MDHEN, CDR2 SYDVKM, per germline. Deletions cut 3 bases from V and 7 bases from J, with 9 bases between. The CDR3 DNA is TGTGCCAGCAGTTTTTCTGGGCTCGGGGAGCTGTTTTTT. Encoded protein: CASSFSGLGELFF. Together with reference TRBV28 and TRBJ2-2, the CDR3 gives the full variable domain: DVKVTQSSRYLVKRTGEKVFLECVQDMDHENMFWYRQDPGLGLRLIYFSYDVKMKEKGDIPEGYSVSREKKERFSLILESASTNQTSMYLCASSFSGLGELFFGEGSRLTVL.

This clonotype was detected a few times. The chain employs TRBV29-1 and TRBJ2-7, with 11 bases fitting TRBD2. Trimming removed 0 bases from V and 2 bases from J; junction bases left unmatched: 6. CDR3 length: 16 amino acids. Per germline, CDR1 SQVTM and CDR2 ANQGSEA. CDR3 coding DNA: TGCAGCGTTGAAGATCGTGGTAGCGGGAGGGCCTACGAGCAGTACTTC. Translated, it gives CSVEDRGSGRAYEQYF.

This clonotype was detected many times. V usage is TRBV11-2 and J usage is TRBJ2-7; 12 nucleotides agree with TRBD2. Germline-derived CDR1 and CDR2 are SGHAT and FQNNGV. The CDR3 sequence is 14 residues long. Losses at the gene ends were 3 bases for V and 7 bases for J; bases not matched to a gene: 4. The CDR3 loop is CASSLTSGSPEQYF. CDR3 nucleotides: TGTGCCAGCAGCTTGACTAGCGGGAGCCCGGAGCAGTACTTC.

The chain carries TRBV18 and TRBJ1-4, with TRBD1 matching over 8 bases. The length of the CDR3 is 15 residues. J was trimmed by 4 bases and V by 4 bases; bases with no gene match: 5. The germline V gene has CDR1 KGHSH and CDR2 LQKENI. The CDR3 DNA follows: TGTGCCAGCTCACACGGGACAGGCCTTAATGAAAAACTGTTTTTT. Encoded protein: CASSHGTGLNEKLFF. The variable domain in full, with the rest retrieved from reference TRBV18 and TRBJ1-4, is NAGVMQNPRHLVRRRGQEARLRCSPMKGHSHVYWYRQLPEEGLKFMVYLQKENIIDESGMPKERFSAEFPKEGPSILRIQQVVRGDSAAYFCASSHGTGLNEKLFFGSGTQLSVL.

This clonotype was observed many times. This chain connects TRBV28 to TRBJ2-3; D might be TRBD1 (5 bases). V lost 6 bases and J 2 bases, leaving 12 bases between the germline ends. Per the germline V gene, CDR1 is MDHEN and CDR2 is SYDVKM. The CDR3 has 14 residues. The CDR3: CASSLARATDTQYF. CDR3 sequence (DNA): TGTGCCAGCAGCTTAGCCAGGGCCACAGATACGCAGTATTTT.

This clonotype has at least ten counts. V and J are TRBV30 and TRBJ1-3; 8 nucleotides match TRBD1. The CDR3 totals 15 residues. With V trimmed by 5 bases and J by 0 bases, 6 bases remained unmatched. Germline CDR1 reads GTSNPN; CDR2 reads SVGIG (reference sequence). The CDR3 bases are TGTGCCTGGGGACAGGGTGGGAACTCTGGAAACACCATATATTTT. Translation gives CAWGQGGNSGNTIYF.

This clonotype appeared a few times. The chain carries TRBV2 and TRBJ1-5, with TRBD1 matching 7 bases. From germline, CDR1 is SNHLY and CDR2 FYNNEI. There are 13 residues in the CDR3. J was trimmed by 5 bases and V by 6 bases; bases with no gene match: 4. CDR3 nucleotide sequence: TGTGCCAGCAGACGACAGGGATATCAGCCCCAGCATTTT. It encodes CASRRQGYQPQHF.

This clonotype was seen repeatedly, ten times or more. This chain joins TRBV2 and TRBJ1-2; D is uncertain. Germline CDR1 is SNHLY and CDR2 is FYNNEI. V shed 5 bases and J shed 1 base, with 11 bases lying between them. This CDR3 contains 14 residues. The CDR3 nucleotides read TGTGCCAGCAGTCTCAGGAGTTTTAACTATGGCTACACCTTC. The encoded protein is CASSLRSFNYGYTF. The variable domain in full, completed from reference TRBV2 and TRBJ1-2, reads EPEVTQTPSHQVTQMGQEVILRCVPISNHLYFYWYRQILGQKVEFLVSFYNNEISEKSEIFDDQFSVERPDGSNFTLKIRSTKLEDSAMYFCASSLRSFNYGYTFGSGTRLTVV.

About this clonotype itself: The CDR3 end shows no conserved phenylalanine or tryptophan, and so a read error is likely. The chain couples TRBV27 to TRBJ2-7; 9 nucleotides line up with TRBD2. CDR1 and CDR2 (germline): MNHEY, SMNVEV (reference sequence). This CDR3 is built from 16 residues. J lost 3 bases, V lost 2 bases, and 8 bases had no gene match. The CDR3 coding sequence is TGTGCCAGCAGTTTAAGTGGTAGCGGGGGCCTCTACGAGCAGTACCTC. Protein sequence: CASSLSGSGGLYEQYL.

This rearrangement joins TRBV6-1 to TRBJ2-2; 11 bases fit TRBD2. Germline CDR1 is MNHNS and CDR2 is SASEGT. The ends lost 5 bases at V and 6 bases at J; junction bases unmatched: 5. This CDR3 is built from 15 residues. The CDR3 is CASSQTSGRPGELFF. DNA for the CDR3: TGTGCCAGCAGTCAAACTAGCGGGAGACCCGGGGAGCTGTTTTTT.

This clonotype was counted at least ten times. V gene TRBV20-1 combines with J gene TRBJ1-4; tentative D call: TRBD1 (6 bases). V was trimmed by 5 bases and J by 6 bases, leaving 16 bases between them. CDR1 DFQATT and CDR2 SNEGSKA come from the germline V gene (reference sequence). The CDR3 is 14 residues long. This chain's CDR3 is CSASYREGYEKLFF. The CDR3 DNA reads TGCAGTGCTTCATACAGGGAGGGTTATGAAAAACTGTTTTTT.

Of note for this clonotype: A read error is possible here, since a much larger clone lies one base away. The chain links TRBV28 to TRBJ2-7, with D possibly called TRBD1 or TRBD2 (6 bases each). CDR1 and CDR2 (germline): MDHEN, SYDVKM. This CDR3 is 15 amino acids long. CDR3 nucleotide sequence: TGTGCCAACAGTTTATTAGGGGGAGGCCCCGGCGAGCAGTACTTC. Translated, it gives CANSLLGGGPGEQYF.

The V gene is TRBV2, the J gene TRBJ2-1, with D uncertain. Per the germline V gene, CDR1 is SNHLY and CDR2 is FYNNEI. CDR3 length: 16 residues. Trimming left V 6 bases short and J 0 bases short, with 15 bases between. The CDR3 reads CASRDLVQSSYNEQFF. The CDR3 DNA sequence: TGTGCCAGCAGGGACCTAGTTCAAAGCTCCTACAATGAGCAGTTCTTC.

This clonotype was picked up many times. The chain couples TRBV3-1 to TRBJ2-7; D gene ambiguous. The CDR3 has 14 residues. CDR1 LGHDT and CDR2 YNNKEL come from the germline V gene (reference sequence). The ends were cut back, 0 bases at V and 2 bases at J, with 8 bases in the middle. For the CDR3, the DNA is TGTGCCAGCAGCCAAGAACAGCCGACCTACGAGCAGTACTTC. Protein product: CASSQEQPTYEQYF.

Only a few counts were recorded for this clonotype. The gene calls are TRBV7-2 and TRBJ1-5; D is perhaps TRBD1 (6 bases). The CDR3 length is 17 residues. Germline V lookup: CDR1 SGHTA, CDR2 FQGNSA. The V end was cut by 4 bases, the J end by 6 bases, with 22 bases between. CDR3 sequence: CASSSYVVVGGSQPQHF. Written as DNA, the CDR3 is TGTGCCAGCAGCTCATATGTAGTAGTAGGGGGAAGTCAGCCCCAGCATTTT.

This clonotype was detected once. V usage is TRBV11-1 and J usage is TRBJ2-1; 10 bases are a match to TRBD2. This CDR3 contains 14 residues. J gave up 5 bases and V 6 bases, and 4 bases lay outside the gene matches. Germline assignment: CDR1 SGHAT and CDR2 FQDESV (reference sequence). The CDR3 spells CASSSSGSNNEQFF. The DNA of the CDR3 is TGTGCCAGCAGTTCTAGCGGGAGCAACAATGAGCAGTTCTTC.

V usage is TRBV7-9 and J usage is TRBJ1-2, with TRBD1 matching over 9 bases. Germline CDR1 is SEHNR and CDR2 is FQNEAQ (reference sequence). J was trimmed by 8 bases and V by 1 base; bases with no gene match: 8. The length of the CDR3 is 15 residues. The CDR3: CASSLGSGTGYGYTF. CDR3 coding DNA: TGTGCCAGCAGCTTAGGGTCCGGGACAGGGTACGGCTACACCTTC.